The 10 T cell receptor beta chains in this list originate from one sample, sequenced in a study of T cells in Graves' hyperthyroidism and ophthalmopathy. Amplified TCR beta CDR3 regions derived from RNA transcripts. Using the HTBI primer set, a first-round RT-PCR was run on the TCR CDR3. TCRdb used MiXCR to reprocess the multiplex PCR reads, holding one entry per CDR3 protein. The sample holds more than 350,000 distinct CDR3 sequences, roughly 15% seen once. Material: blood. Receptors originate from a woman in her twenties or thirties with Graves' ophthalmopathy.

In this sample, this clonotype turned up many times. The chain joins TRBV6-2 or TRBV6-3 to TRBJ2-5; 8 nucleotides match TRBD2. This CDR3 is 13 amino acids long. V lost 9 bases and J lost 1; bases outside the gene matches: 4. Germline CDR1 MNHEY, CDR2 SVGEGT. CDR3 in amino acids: CASRSGGQETQYF. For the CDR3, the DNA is TGTGCCAGTAGGAGCGGGGGCCAAGAGACCCAGTACTTC.

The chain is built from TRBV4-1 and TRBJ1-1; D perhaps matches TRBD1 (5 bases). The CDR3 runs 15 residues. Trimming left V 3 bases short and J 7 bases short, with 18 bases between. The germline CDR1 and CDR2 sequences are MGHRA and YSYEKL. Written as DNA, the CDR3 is TGCGCCAGCAGCCAGTCGAGGATAGGGGCAATTGAAGCTTTCTTT. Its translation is CASSQSRIGAIEAFF.

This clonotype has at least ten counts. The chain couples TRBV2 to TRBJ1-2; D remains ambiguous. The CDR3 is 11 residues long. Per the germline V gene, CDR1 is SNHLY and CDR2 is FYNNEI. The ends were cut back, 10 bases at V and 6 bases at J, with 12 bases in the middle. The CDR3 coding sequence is TGTGCCATGGGCACGAGGGATGGCTACACCTTC. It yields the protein CAMGTRDGYTF.

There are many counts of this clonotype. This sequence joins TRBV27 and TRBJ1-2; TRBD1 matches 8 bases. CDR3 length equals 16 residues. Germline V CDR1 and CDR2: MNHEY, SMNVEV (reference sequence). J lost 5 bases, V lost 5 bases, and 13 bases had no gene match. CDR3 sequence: CASSPRQGKIRYGYTF. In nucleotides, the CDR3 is TGTGCCAGCAGTCCCCGACAGGGGAAAATAAGATATGGCTACACCTTC.

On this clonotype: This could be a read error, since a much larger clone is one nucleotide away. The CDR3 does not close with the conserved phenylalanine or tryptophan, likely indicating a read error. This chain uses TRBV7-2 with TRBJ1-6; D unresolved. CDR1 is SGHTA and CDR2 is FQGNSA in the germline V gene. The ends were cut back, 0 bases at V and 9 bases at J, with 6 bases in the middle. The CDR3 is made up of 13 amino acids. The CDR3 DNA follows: TGTGCCAGCAGCTTAGCGCATTCTTCACCCCTCCACCTT. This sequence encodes CASSLAHSSPLHL.

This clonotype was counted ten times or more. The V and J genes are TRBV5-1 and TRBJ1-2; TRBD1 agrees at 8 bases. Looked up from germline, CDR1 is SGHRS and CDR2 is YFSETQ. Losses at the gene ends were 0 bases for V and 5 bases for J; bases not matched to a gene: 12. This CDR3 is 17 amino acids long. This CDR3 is CASSLGTGIFGSYGYTF. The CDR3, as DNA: TGCGCCAGCAGCTTGGGGACAGGGATTTTTGGATCTTATGGCTACACCTTC.

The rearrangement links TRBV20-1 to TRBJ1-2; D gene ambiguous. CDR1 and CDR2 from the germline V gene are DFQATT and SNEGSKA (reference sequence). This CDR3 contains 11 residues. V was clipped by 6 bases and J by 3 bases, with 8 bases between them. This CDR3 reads CSAEMYYGYTF. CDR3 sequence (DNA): TGCAGTGCCGAGATGTACTATGGCTACACCTTC.

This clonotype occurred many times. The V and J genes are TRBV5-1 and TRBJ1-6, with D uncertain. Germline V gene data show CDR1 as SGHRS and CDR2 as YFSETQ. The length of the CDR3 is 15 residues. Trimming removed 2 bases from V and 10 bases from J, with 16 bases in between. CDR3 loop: CASSFSGPANSPLHF. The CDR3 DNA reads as TGCGCCAGCAGCTTCTCCGGACCGGCTAACTCACCCCTCCACTTT.

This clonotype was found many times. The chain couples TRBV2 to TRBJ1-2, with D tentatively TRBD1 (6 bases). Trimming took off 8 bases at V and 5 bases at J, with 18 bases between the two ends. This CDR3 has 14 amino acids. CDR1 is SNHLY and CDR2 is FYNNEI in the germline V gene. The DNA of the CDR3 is TGTGCCAGCCCCAGGAGGGGGGCCCAGTATGGCTACACCTTC. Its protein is CASPRRGAQYGYTF.

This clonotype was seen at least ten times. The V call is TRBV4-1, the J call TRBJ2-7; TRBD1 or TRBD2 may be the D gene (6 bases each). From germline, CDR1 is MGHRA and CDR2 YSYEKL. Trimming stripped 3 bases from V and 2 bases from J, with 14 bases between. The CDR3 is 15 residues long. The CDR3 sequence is CASSQATGGTYEQYF. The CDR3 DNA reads TGCGCCAGCAGCCAGGCGACCGGGGGCACCTACGAGCAGTACTTC.